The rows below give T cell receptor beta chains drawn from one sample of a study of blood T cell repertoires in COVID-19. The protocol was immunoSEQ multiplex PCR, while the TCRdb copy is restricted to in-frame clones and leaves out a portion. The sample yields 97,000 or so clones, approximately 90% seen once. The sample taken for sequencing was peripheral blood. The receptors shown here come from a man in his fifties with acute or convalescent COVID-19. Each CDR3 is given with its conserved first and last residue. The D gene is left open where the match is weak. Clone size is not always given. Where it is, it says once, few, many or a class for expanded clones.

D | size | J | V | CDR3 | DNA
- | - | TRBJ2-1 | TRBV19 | CASSIGTGNEQFF | TGTGCCAGTAGTATAGGTACAGGGAATGAGCAGTTCTTC
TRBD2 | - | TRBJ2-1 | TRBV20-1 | CSASSTSSSYNEQFF | TGCAGTGCTAGTTCGACTAGCTCCTCCTACAATGAGCAGTTCTTC
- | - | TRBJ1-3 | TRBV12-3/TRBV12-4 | CASNTGAGNTIYF | TGTGCCAGCAACACGGGAGCTGGAAACACCATATATTTT
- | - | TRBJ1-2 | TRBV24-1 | CATSDSGGYTF | TGTGCCACCAGTGATTCAGGTGGCTACACCTTC
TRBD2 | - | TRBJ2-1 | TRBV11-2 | CASSGSGRDRDEQFF | TGTGCCAGCAGCGGTAGCGGGAGGGATCGTGATGAGCAGTTCTTC
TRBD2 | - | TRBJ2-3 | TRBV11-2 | CASSDGRGLASTQYF | TGTGCCAGCAGCGACGGCAGGGGACTAGCATCTACGCAGTATTTT
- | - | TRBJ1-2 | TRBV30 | CAWTSPTGFYGYTF | TGTGCCTGGACATCACCGACAGGATTCTATGGCTACACCTTC
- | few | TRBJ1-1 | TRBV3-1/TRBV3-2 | CASSQDGQRMNTEAFF | TGTGCCAGCAGCCAAGATGGACAGCGCATGAACACTGAAGCTTTCTTT
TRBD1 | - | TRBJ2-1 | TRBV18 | CASSLRRGQGVDEQFF | TGTGCCAGCTCACTCCGCAGGGGACAGGGTGTGGATGAGCAGTTCTTC
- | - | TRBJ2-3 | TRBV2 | CASEFRVTQYF | TGTGCCAGCGAGTTCAGGGTTACGCAGTATTTT
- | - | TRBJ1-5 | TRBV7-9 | CASSLFGGNQPQHF | TGTGCCAGCAGCTTATTCGGGGGCAATCAGCCCCAGCATTTT
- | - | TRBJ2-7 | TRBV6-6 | CASSSDFRGSEQYF | TGTGCCAGCAGCTCGGACTTCCGGGGGTCCGAGCAGTACTTC
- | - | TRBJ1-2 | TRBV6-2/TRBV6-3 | CASSNPRDGYTF | TGTGCCAGCAGTAACCCCAGGGATGGCTACACCTTC
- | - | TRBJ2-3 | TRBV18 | CASSPLIGTDTQYF | TGTGCCAGCTCACCACTTATCGGGACAGATACGCAGTATTTT
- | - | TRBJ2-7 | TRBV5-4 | CASSLEPGGAYEQYF | TGTGCCAGCAGCTTGGAACCGGGGGGCGCCTACGAGCAGTACTTC
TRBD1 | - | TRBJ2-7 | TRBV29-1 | CSAWDSRSYEQYF | TGCAGCGCTTGGGACAGTCGCTCCTACGAGCAGTACTTC
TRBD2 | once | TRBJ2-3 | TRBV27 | CASSQREDHTDTQYF | TGTGCCAGCAGTCAGCGGGAGGATCACACAGATACGCAGTATTTT
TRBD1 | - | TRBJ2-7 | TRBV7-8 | CASSLTTGTGGQVYEQYF | TGTGCCAGCAGCTTAACAACCGGGACAGGGGGTCAGGTCTACGAGCAGTACTTC
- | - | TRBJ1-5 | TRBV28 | CASRPARFHLESNQPQHF | TGTGCCAGCCGTCCTGCTAGGTTCCACCTAGAGAGCAATCAGCCCCAGCATTTT
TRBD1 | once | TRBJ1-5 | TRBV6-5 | CASSLGQGDSQPQHF | TGTGCCAGCAGTCTAGGACAGGGGGACAGTCAGCCCCAGCATTTT
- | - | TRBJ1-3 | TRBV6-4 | CASSALGGGESGNTIYF | TGTGCCAGCAGTGCCCTCGGGGGGGGAGAATCTGGAAACACCATATATTTT
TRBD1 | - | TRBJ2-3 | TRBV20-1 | CSASSTGGTADTQYF | TGCAGTGCTAGTAGTACAGGGGGCACGGCAGATACGCAGTATTTT
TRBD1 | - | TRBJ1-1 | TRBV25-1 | CASTLLVGGPSGTEAFF | TGTGCCAGCACCCTTCTCGTAGGGGGCCCAAGTGGCACTGAAGCTTTCTTT
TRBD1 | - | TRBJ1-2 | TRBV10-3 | CAIRGQGLYGGYTF | TGTGCCATCAGGGGACAGGGGCTATATGGTGGCTACACCTTC
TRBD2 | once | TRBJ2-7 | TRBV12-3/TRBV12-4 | CASSWGLYYEQYF | TGTGCCAGCAGTTGGGGACTATACTACGAGCAGTACTTC
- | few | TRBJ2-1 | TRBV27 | CASSSPPWPHRTVGSYNEQFF | TGTGCCAGCAGTTCCCCCCCATGGCCCCATAGGACAGTGGGCTCCTACAATGAGCAGTTCTTC
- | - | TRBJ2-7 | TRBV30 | CAWSVSREFYEQYF | TGTGCCTGGAGTGTATCGAGGGAGTTCTACGAGCAGTACTTC